These T cell receptor beta chains were read from a single sample in a study of cytomegalovirus exposure and HLA in healthy donors. Clones were sequenced by immunoSEQ multiplex PCR, and TCRdb holds only the in-frame ones, with some missing. The data hold fewer than 250,000 clones, with approximately 80% observed a single time. Specimen: PBMCs. Every receptor here comes from a girl aged 10-17 years in good health and CMV-seronegative. CDR3s include the opening cysteine and the closing phenylalanine or tryptophan. The order of the fields is J gene, V gene, CDR3 protein.

>TRBJ1-2|TRBV7-8
CASSFTGLGGYTF
>TRBJ2-3|TRBV28
CASSFGSGRTDTQYF
>TRBJ1-4|TRBV5-6
CASSFLDSRNEKLFF
>TRBJ2-4|TRBV28
CASSSPTKGQKNIQYF
>TRBJ1-2|TRBV28
CASNYERSPGYGYTF
>TRBJ1-2|TRBV27
CASSPRQGQFNYGYTF
>TRBJ2-1|TRBV7-2
CASSPDRGTEQFF
>TRBJ1-1|TRBV5-4
CASSPEWYRATEAFF
>TRBJ2-2|TRBV9
CATSRGEAGELFF
>TRBJ2-7|TRBV20-1
CSVPGGTF
>TRBJ2-5|TRBV9
CASSGSAGGALETQYF
>TRBJ2-3|TRBV5-1
CASSLDGDTQYF
>TRBJ2-1|TRBV30
CAWSPRVPYGDYNEQFF
>TRBJ2-5|TRBV5-1
CASSFGDRVETQYF
>TRBJ1-1|TRBV7-3
CASSRNRDTEAFF
>TRBJ1-2|TRBV11-1
CASSPDRGGYTF
>TRBJ2-5|TRBV27
CASSLRVAGGPVETQYF
>TRBJ1-4|TRBV27
CASSLLGTANEKLFF
>TRBJ2-2|TRBV28
CASSYGGVNTGELFF
>TRBJ2-6|TRBV5-1
CASSSRGGAGANVLTF
>TRBJ2-7|TRBV18
CASSPPSSYEQYF
>TRBJ2-1|TRBV28
CASSLGSGSVFNEQFF
>TRBJ1-1|TRBV4-2
CASSLLASGLQNTEAFF
>TRBJ1-5|TRBV28
CASSTGGYQPQHF
>TRBJ1-5|TRBV6-1
CASSDGRVSDQPQHF
>TRBJ2-7|TRBV12-5
CASGSGTGIYEQYF